This T cell receptor beta chain comes out of a study of early T cells in non-severe SARS-CoV-2 infection. Study information: Bulk RNA from unsorted whole blood was sequenced; chains were unpaired.

TCRdb re-called the 5' RACE reads with MiXCR, one entry per CDR3 protein. The repertoire holds tens of thousands of distinct CDR3 sequences, less than 15% seen once, with roughly 5.3% in the top ten. Findings of the study overall: VDJdb matches were skewed toward anti-spike CD8 T cell responses.

The CDR3 totals 15 residues. V shed 4 bases, J shed 4 bases, and the junction held 7 bases outside the gene matches. Details on this clonotype: The antigen is undetermined.

The chain has TRBV12-3 or TRBV12-4 and TRBJ2-3; the match to TRBD2 covers 8 bases. The source material was whole blood. This clonotype originated in an adult who was a healthcare worker with PCR-confirmed SARS-CoV-2 infection or an uninfected control (not recorded which). CDR3 residues: CASSSRGARADTQYF. CDR3 DNA: TGTGCCAGCAGTTCGCGGGGGGCCAGGGCAGATACGCAGTATTTT.